This TCR beta chain derives from a study of T-cell reconstitution after alpha-beta-depleted transplantation in children. This clonotype showed up just a few times. As it was prepared, the TCRbeta library received unique molecular identifiers. TCRdb passed the PCR reads through MiXCR, listing each CDR3 protein once. The sample holds some 200,000 distinct CDR3 sequences, 8% to 10% seen once. Trimming stripped 6 bases from V and 9 bases from J, with 21 bases between. CDR3 length: 14 residues. Germline V gene data show CDR1 as SQVTM and CDR2 as ANQGSEA. The source material was PBMCs from the stem cell graft donor, sampled from the stem cell graft. This TCR was sampled from a human donor who donated a stem cell graft to a child with acute lymphoblastic leukemia. The J gene is TRBJ2-1, the V gene TRBV29-1, with D perhaps matching TRBD1 (6 bases). The CDR3 DNA follows: TGCAGCGTCACATCGGAAAACCAGGGGAGTGAGCAGTTCTTC. Translating it yields CSVTSENQGSEQFF.